The clone carrying this T cell receptor (beta chain) was recorded many times. Trimming took 3 bases from V and 5 from J, leaving 14 bases between them. In germline, CDR1 is MDHEN, CDR2 SYDVKM. There are 15 residues in the CDR3. It was RNA transcripts that yielded the amplified TCR beta CDR3 regions. The HTBI primer set was used in a first-round RT-PCR of the TCR CDR3. MiXCR, applied by TCRdb to the multiplex PCR reads, yields one record per CDR3 protein. Of around 290,000 distinct CDR3 sequences in the sample, about 13% are singletons; the top ten hold 7% to 9%. Graves' hyperthyroidism was deemed stable absent ophthalmopathy progression within 18 months. This sample was taken from a study of T cells in Graves' hyperthyroidism and ophthalmopathy.

The TCR comes from a woman between 35 and 50 years old with Graves' hyperthyroidism. V is TRBV28 and J is TRBJ1-5; D unresolved. Sequences were obtained from blood. In nucleotides, the CDR3 is TGTGCCAGCAGTTTGTTTGGTGGAGAAGATCAGCCCCAGCATTTT. Translation gives CASSLFGGEDQPQHF.